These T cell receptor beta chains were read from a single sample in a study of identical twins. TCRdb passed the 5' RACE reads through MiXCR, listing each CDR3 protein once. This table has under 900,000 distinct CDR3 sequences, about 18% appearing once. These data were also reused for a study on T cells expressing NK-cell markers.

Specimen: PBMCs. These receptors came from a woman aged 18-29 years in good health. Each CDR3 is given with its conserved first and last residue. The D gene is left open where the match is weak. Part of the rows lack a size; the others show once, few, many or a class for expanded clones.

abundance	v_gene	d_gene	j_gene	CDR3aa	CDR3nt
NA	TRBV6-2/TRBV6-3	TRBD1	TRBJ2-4	CASSYPAGTGDISINIQYF	TGTGCCAGCAGTTACCCCGCCGGGACAGGGGATATTTCGATAAACATTCAGTACTTC
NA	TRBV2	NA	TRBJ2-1	CASSAQRDNEQFF	TGTGCCAGCAGTGCTCAGCGGGACAATGAGCAGTTCTTC
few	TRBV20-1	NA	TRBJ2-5	CSASEPGLTQYF	TGCAGTGCTAGTGAGCCAGGTTTGACCCAGTACTTC
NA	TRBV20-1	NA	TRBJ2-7	CSALPGDGSYEQYF	TGCAGTGCCCTACCCGGGGACGGGTCCTACGAGCAGTACTTC
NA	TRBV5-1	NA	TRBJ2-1	CASSSLRGGHNEQFF	TGCGCCAGCAGCTCCCTGAGGGGGGGTCATAATGAGCAGTTCTTC
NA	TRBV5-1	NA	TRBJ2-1	CASSATTAYNEQFF	TGCGCCAGCAGCGCTACCACGGCATACAATGAGCAGTTCTTC
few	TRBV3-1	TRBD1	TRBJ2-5	CASSQDSGGKTQYF	TGTGCCAGCAGCCAAGATTCAGGGGGTAAGACCCAGTACTTC
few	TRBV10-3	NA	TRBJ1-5	CAISATVGNQPQHF	TGTGCCATCAGCGCGACAGTGGGCAATCAGCCCCAGCATTTT
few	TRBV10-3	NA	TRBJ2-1	CAISPLGGEQFF	TGTGCCATCAGCCCCCTTGGGGGTGAGCAGTTCTTC
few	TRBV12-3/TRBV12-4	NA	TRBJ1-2	CASSSGSGYTF	TGTGCCAGCTCTTCTGGGAGTGGCTACACCTTC
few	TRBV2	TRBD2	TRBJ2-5	CASGGSSGETQYF	TGTGCCAGCGGGGGATCTAGCGGCGAGACCCAGTACTTC
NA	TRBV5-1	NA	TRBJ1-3	CASSLGGRSTIYF	TGCGCCAGCAGCTTGGGGGGCCGGAGCACCATATATTTT
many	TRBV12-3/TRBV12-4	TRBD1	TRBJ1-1	CASSLAGQGAEAFF	TGTGCCAGCAGTCTTGCCGGACAGGGGGCTGAAGCTTTCTTT
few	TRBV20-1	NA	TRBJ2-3	CSATSLGYTDTQYF	TGCAGTGCTACGTCCCTAGGCTACACAGATACGCAGTATTTT
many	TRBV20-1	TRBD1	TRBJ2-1	CSAPVGTDYNEQFF	TGCAGTGCCCCAGTTGGGACAGACTACAATGAGCAGTTCTTC
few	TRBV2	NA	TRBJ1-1	CASSLFKNTEAFF	TGTGCCAGCAGTCTTTTTAAGAACACTGAAGCTTTCTTT
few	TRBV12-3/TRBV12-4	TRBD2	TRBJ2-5	CASKIGGGGQETQYF	TGTGCCAGCAAAATCGGCGGGGGGGGCCAAGAGACCCAGTACTTC
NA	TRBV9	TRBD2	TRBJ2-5	CASSTGLAGPDGTQYF	TGTGCCAGCAGCACAGGACTAGCGGGGCCTGATGGGACCCAGTACTTC